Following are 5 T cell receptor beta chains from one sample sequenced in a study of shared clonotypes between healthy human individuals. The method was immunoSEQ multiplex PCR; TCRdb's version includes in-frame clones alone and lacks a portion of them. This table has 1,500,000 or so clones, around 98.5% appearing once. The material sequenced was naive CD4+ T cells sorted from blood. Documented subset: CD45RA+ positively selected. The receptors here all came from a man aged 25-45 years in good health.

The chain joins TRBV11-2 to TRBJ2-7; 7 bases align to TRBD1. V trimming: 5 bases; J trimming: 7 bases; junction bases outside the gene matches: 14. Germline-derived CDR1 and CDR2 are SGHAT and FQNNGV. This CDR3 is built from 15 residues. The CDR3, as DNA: TGTGCCAGCAGCCCCACCGGACAGGTCGCGGGTGAGCAGTACTTC. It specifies CASSPTGQVAGEQYF.

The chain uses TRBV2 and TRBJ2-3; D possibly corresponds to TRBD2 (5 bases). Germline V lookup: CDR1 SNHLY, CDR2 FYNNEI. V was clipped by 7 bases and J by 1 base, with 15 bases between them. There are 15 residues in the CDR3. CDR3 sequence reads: CASIRTAGRTDTQYF. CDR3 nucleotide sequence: TGTGCCAGCATTCGAACGGCGGGCCGCACAGATACGCAGTATTTT.

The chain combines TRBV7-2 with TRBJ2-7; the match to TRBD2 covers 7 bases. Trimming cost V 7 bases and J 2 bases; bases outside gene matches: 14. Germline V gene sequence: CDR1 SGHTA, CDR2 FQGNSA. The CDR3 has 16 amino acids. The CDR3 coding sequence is TGTGCCAGCACCAAAACGGGCGGGAGCGAGGCCTACGAGCAGTACTTC. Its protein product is CASTKTGGSEAYEQYF. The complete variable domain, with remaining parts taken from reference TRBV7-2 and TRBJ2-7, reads GAGVSQSPSNKVTEKGKDVELRCDPISGHTALYWYRQSLGQGLEFLIYFQGNSAPDKSGLPSDRFSAERTGGSVSTLTIQRTQQEDSAVYLCASTKTGGSEAYEQYFGPGTRLTVT.

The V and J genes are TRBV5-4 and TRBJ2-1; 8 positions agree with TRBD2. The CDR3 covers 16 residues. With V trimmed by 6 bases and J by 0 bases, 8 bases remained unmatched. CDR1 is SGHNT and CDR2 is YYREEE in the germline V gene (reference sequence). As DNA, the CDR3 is TGTGCCAGCACCCCGCGGGGGGACCCCTCCTACAATGAGCAGTTCTTC. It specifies CASTPRGDPSYNEQFF.

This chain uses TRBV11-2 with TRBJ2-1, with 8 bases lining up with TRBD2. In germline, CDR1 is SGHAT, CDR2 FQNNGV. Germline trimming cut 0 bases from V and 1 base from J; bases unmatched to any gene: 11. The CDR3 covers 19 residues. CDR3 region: CASSLERASGSYSYNEQFF. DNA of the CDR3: TGTGCCAGCAGCTTAGAAAGAGCCAGCGGGAGCTATTCCTACAATGAGCAGTTCTTC.